This note documents a single T cell receptor (beta chain) sequence. The antigen is not known. The record originates from a study of T cells in Graves' hyperthyroidism and ophthalmopathy. Study-wide results and caveats: Clonotypes that were expanded in thyroid above 0.001 mostly appeared in blood too.

RNA transcripts gave rise to amplified TCR beta CDR3 regions. First-round RT-PCR of the TCR CDR3 relied on the HTBI primer set. MiXCR was run by TCRdb on the multiplex PCR reads, yielding one entry per CDR3 protein. The sample consists of about half a million distinct CDR3 sequences, around 20% of them appearing once. The ends lost 5 bases at V and 6 bases at J; junction bases unmatched: 8. CDR3 length equals 14 residues. The study left out patients who had uncontrolled infection, other autoimmune disease, pregnancy or lactation. Cells are PBMCs isolated from roughly 9.2 ml of fresh blood. What was sequenced was blood. This chain uses TRBV12-3 or TRBV12-4 with TRBJ1-2, with TRBD1 matching 8 bases. The clonotype comes from a man aged 18 to 29 with Graves' hyperthyroidism. This CDR3 reads CASSKLQGGDGYTF. In DNA form, the CDR3 reads TGTGCCAGCAGTAAACTACAGGGGGGAGATGGCTACACCTTC.